This entry concerns a single T cell receptor beta chain. This clonotype came up many times. The antigen this receptor binds is unknown. No quality values exist for individual bases; no much larger clone is one base distant. Stable hyperthyroidism was defined as no progression to ophthalmopathy within 18 months of follow-up. The hyperthyroidism patients were 18 to 65 years old and newly diagnosed, with a disease duration of less than 2 months. Patients with other autoimmune diseases, uncontrolled infections, pregnancy or lactation were excluded. Clinical symptoms, serum thyroxine, TRAb, thyroid ultrasound and orbital computed tomography formed the basis of the diagnosis. PBMCs were isolated from about 10 ml of fresh peripheral blood by Ficoll-Paque density gradient centrifugation. Total RNA was extracted using Trizol reagent, and RNA quality was checked on an Agilent 2100 Bioanalyzer. TCR beta CDR3 regions were amplified from RNA transcripts for repertoire sequencing. A first-round RT-PCR used HTBI primers with the Qiagen OneStep RT-PCR kit, followed by a second-round multiplex PCR, size selection and purification. Sequencing of the libraries was carried out on an Illumina HiSeq2000 in paired-end mode with 100 bp reads. Processing in the source paper ran as follows. SOAPnuke was used to process the reads, removing any read that contained adapters or uncalled bases, had a mean Phred below 15, or lacked an exact match to the constant primer or identifier. COPE v1.2.5 was used to merge high-quality paired reads. Clonotypes were defined as unique nucleotide sequences and were aligned to IMGT TRB V, D and J references using MiTCR v1.1. The analysis was limited to V-J combinations with a frequency above 0.0001, which together covered approximately 99% of the repertoires. For each V-J combination, a TCR clonal expansion and chaos score was defined as F50 clonal expansion divided by the chaos observed in the TCRdist matrix. Welch's t-statistics and random forest were used to narrow the features down to around twelve V-J combinations, which were then fed into a naive Bayes classifier. The similarity between thyroid and blood repertoires was quantified using the Morisita-Horn index. TCRdb itself trimmed the public reads at Q25 with fastp, ran MiXCR and retained productive beta chains. Rows are unified per CDR3 protein, each entry keeping the most common DNA and genes. It is TCRdb's table, rather than the study itself, that gives the V and J calls and clone size. The sample contains 300,000 to 450,000 distinct CDR3 sequences, about a sixth of them found a single time. The ten top clones hold 2.4% of the sample.

This sample was included in a study of Graves' ophthalmopathy and Graves' hyperthyroidism (dated by TCRdb to about 2018). Background for the entire study: Peripheral blood was collected at initial diagnosis, before any treatment. The independent validation cohort included about 19 hyperthyroidism patients plus 17 patients who later progressed from hyperthyroidism to ophthalmopathy. After sampling, hyperthyroidism patients received methimazole starting at 30 mg daily, and ophthalmopathy patients received high-dose intravenous methylprednisolone. In more than 5 hyperthyroidism patients, the T-cell repertoire of thyroid tissue was compared with the T-cell repertoire of blood. In total, some 140 blood samples were TCR-sequenced: 40 to 45 ophthalmopathy, some 75 hyperthyroidism and approximately 17 hyperthyroidism-to-ophthalmopathy patients. To explore V-J signatures that distinguish ophthalmopathy from hyperthyroidism, a discovery set of about a hundred patients was enrolled, made up of 43 with ophthalmopathy and 55 to 65 with stable hyperthyroidism. TCR beta repertoire signatures were used to distinguish Graves' ophthalmopathy from Graves' hyperthyroidism and to predict progression to ophthalmopathy. General conclusions and limits of the study: The 13-signature model separated ophthalmopathy from stable hyperthyroidism with around 90% sensitivity and around 81% specificity in cross-validation, and 80%/75% in the test set. Most expanded thyroid clonotypes with a frequency above 0.001 also appeared in blood, which suggests that blood repertoires may reflect the immune response in the thyroid. No statistical method was used to predetermine the sample size, and group allocation was not hidden from the investigators. In validation, the model predicted ophthalmopathy progression with more than 55% sensitivity and around 72% specificity; 12 predicted patients were CT-confirmed with GO in a median of about 7.1 months.

The V end gives up 3 bases and the J end 6 bases, leaving 5 bases in the junction not matched to a gene. Per the germline V gene, MGHRA is the CDR1 and YSYEKL is the CDR2. From cysteine to phenylalanine, the CDR3 is 14 amino acids long. Only CDR3 DNA is held: 42 bases, read in frame from base 1. The sequencing sample was made of peripheral blood. The receptor comes from an adult woman with stable Graves' hyperthyroidism. The rearrangement combines TRBV4-1 with TRBJ1-5, with 7 bases in between that match TRBD1. CDR3 protein: CASSHRQGGQPQHF. The DNA sequence is as follows: TGCGCCAGCAGCCACCGACAGGGTGGTCAGCCCCAGCATTTT.